Presented here are 7 T cell receptor beta chains from one specimen sequenced in a study of blood T cell repertoires in COVID-19. Assay used: immunoSEQ multiplex PCR; TCRdb lists only in-frame clones, some missing. The sample carries roughly 250,000 clones, around four fifths recorded once. The material sequenced was peripheral blood. All receptors derive from a man aged 50 or older with acute or convalescent COVID-19.

The sample holds many counts of this clone. The chain joins TRBV4-2 to TRBJ2-7; 10 nucleotides align to TRBD2. The CDR3 totals 14 residues. The junction had 5 bases not matched to a gene; V was cut back by 2 bases and J by 7 bases. The V gene's germline CDR1 is LGHNA and CDR2 YNFKEQ. This chain's CDR3 is CASSQLAGDWEQYF. CDR3 nucleotide sequence: TGTGCCAGCAGCCAACTAGCGGGAGATTGGGAGCAGTACTTC.

The chain links TRBV15 to TRBJ2-2, with 8 bases lining up with TRBD1. Germline CDR1 and CDR2: LNHNV and YYDKDF (reference sequence). V lost 4 bases and J lost 7; bases outside the gene matches: 8. The CDR3 loop spans 15 amino acids. CDR3 region: CATSTGQVSVGELFF. As DNA, the CDR3 is TGTGCCACCAGCACGGGACAGGTTTCTGTCGGGGAGCTGTTTTTT.

The chain joins TRBV6-2 or TRBV6-3 to TRBJ1-1; tentatively, D is TRBD1 (5 bases). Germline loops: CDR1 MNHEY, CDR2 SVGEGT. The CDR3 loop spans 13 amino acids. V shed 2 bases and J shed 11 bases, with 15 bases lying between them. CDR3 residues: CASSYVFSQGAFF. CDR3 coding DNA: TGTGCCAGCAGTTACGTCTTTAGTCAGGGTGCTTTCTTT.

This clone was found once. This sequence joins TRBV11-2 and TRBJ1-3; D not resolved. Deletions cut 1 base from V and 0 bases from J, with 10 bases between. This CDR3 is built from 16 residues. Germline values: CDR1 SGHAT, CDR2 FQNNGV. In DNA form, the CDR3 reads TGTGCCAGCAGCTTAGGTGGCACAGTCTCTGGAAACACCATATATTTT. Its protein is CASSLGGTVSGNTIYF.

This clone was seen only once. The chain has TRBV5-1 and TRBJ1-4, with 8 bases aligning to TRBD1. After removal of 0 bases from V and 8 bases from J, the junction contained 9 bases not matched to a gene. Germline CDR1 SGHRS, CDR2 YFSETQ. CDR3 length: 16 amino acids. In nucleotides, the CDR3 is TGCGCCAGCAGCTTGGAAGTTGGTCAGGGGGCCGAAAAACTGTTTTTT. This encodes CASSLEVGQGAEKLFF. Combining the CDR3 with reference TRBV5-1 and TRBJ1-4 gives the whole variable domain KAGVTQTPRYLIKTRGQQVTLSCSPISGHRSVSWYQQTPGQGLQFLFEYFSETQRNKGNFPGRFSGRQFSNSRSEMNVSTLELGDSALYLCASSLEVGQGAEKLFFGSGTQLSVL.

The rearrangement joins TRBV9 to TRBJ2-1, with D possibly being TRBD1 (5 bases). Looked up from germline, CDR1 is SGDLS and CDR2 is YYNGEE. The germline V and J ends were trimmed by 4 bases and 3 bases, with 11 bases remaining between them. The CDR3 has 14 residues. The CDR3 protein is CASSPADSYNEQFF. DNA for the CDR3: TGTGCCAGCAGCCCAGCAGACAGCTACAATGAGCAGTTCTTC.

This clone was detected only once. CDR3 coding DNA: TGTGCCTGGAGTGCCAGCTACGAGCAGTACTTC. Translation gives CAWSASYEQYF. V and J are TRBV30 and TRBJ2-7; D not resolved. Trimming left V 1 base short and J 3 bases short, with 4 bases between. The germline CDR1 and CDR2 sequences are GTSNPN and SVGIG (reference sequence). The CDR3 has 11 residues.